The present T cell receptor (beta chain) was sequenced within a study of blood T cell repertoires in COVID-19. The germline V gene encodes CDR1 LGHNA and CDR2 YSLEER. V gave up 0 bases and J gave up 7 bases, with 9 bases separating them. This CDR3 contains 14 residues. Generated by immunoSEQ multiplex PCR, the TCRdb table keeps only in-frame clones and is missing some. The sample carries approximately 97,000 clones, approximately 88% recorded once. Sequencing used peripheral blood. V is TRBV4-3 and J is TRBJ1-4, with D perhaps matching TRBD1 (5 bases). The TCR sequence derives from a human donor in a cohort sampled during active COVID-19. CDR3 DNA sequence: TGCGCCAGCAGCCAAGAAAGGGGTAGTGAAAAACTGTTTTTT. Amino acids: CASSQERGSEKLFF.